The T cell receptor (beta chain) described here comes from a study of T cells after posttransplantation cyclophosphamide. Findings and caveats of the study: After PTCy, TRB diversity resembled that of CNI/methotrexate controls.

Busulfan-fludarabine conditioning, marrow transplant, and cyclophosphamide on days +3 and +4 were administered. The table came from immunoSEQ multiplex PCR; TCRdb's copy has only in-frame clones and leaves some out. The sample has 2,000 to 3,000 clones, none seen only once; the top ten hold over 7.5%. By share of the sample, this clone is medium-sized. What it recognizes is unknown. This TCR came from a female patient aged 45-65 years who received an allogeneic stem cell transplant from a related donor, was CMV-positive, and had no GVHD. Some T cells could come from the graft donor. This sample comprised PBMCs, obtained 32 days after allogeneic stem cell transplant with posttransplant cyclophosphamide.

CDR3 nucleotides: TGTGCCAGCAGCCCCCTCCGGGGACTAGCGTCCCACTACAATGAGCAGTTCTTC. This sequence encodes CASSPLRGLASHYNEQFF. The V and J genes are TRBV7-3 and TRBJ2-1; 10 positions match TRBD2. Germline loops: CDR1 SGHTA, CDR2 FQGTGA. V shed 5 bases, J shed 3 bases, and the junction held 13 bases outside the gene matches. This CDR3 has 18 amino acids.